The rows below give T cell receptor beta chains drawn from one sample of a study of T-cell reconstitution after alpha-beta-depleted transplantation in children. Via MiXCR, TCRdb re-called the PCR reads, giving one row per CDR3 protein. The data hold about 500,000 distinct CDR3 sequences, with 30% to 35% observed a single time. The sample in question was PBMCs from the stem cell graft donor, obtained from the stem cell graft. The receptors shown here come from a human donor who donated a stem cell graft to a child with aplastic anemia. Both conserved end residues are part of each CDR3. D genes are given only for firm matches. The size of a clone is reported for some rows only, either as once, few or many, or as a class for expanded clones.

j_call cdr3_length v_call d_call clone_size cdr3_aa cdr3_nt
TRBJ2-3 14 TRBV6-1 - - CASSLLGHADTQYF TGTGCCAGCAGTCTCTTGGGACATGCAGATACGCAGTATTTT
TRBJ2-1 11 TRBV30 - once CAWSPSFEQFF TGTGCCTGGAGCCCTAGCTTTGAGCAGTTCTTC
TRBJ2-3 16 TRBV12-3/TRBV12-4 TRBD2 - CASRATSGRVTDTQYF TGTGCCAGCAGAGCCACTAGCGGGAGGGTCACAGATACGCAGTATTTT
TRBJ1-2 14 TRBV9 - - CASSVGGLPYGYTF TGTGCCAGCAGCGTAGGGGGCTTACCCTATGGCTACACCTTC
TRBJ2-2 15 TRBV3-1 TRBD2 - CASSFPSGSPGELFF TGTGCCAGCAGCTTTCCTAGCGGGAGCCCCGGGGAGCTGTTTTTT
TRBJ1-3 15 TRBV11-3 - - CASSFGRNSGNTIYF TGTGCCAGCAGCTTTGGCCGAAACTCTGGAAACACCATATATTTT
TRBJ2-1 14 TRBV9 TRBD2 - CASSALAGVNEQFF TGTGCCAGCAGCGCCCTAGCGGGAGTTAATGAGCAGTTCTTC
TRBJ1-1 13 TRBV29-1 - many CSVVVGPNTEAFF TGCAGCGTTGTCGTGGGCCCGAACACTGAAGCTTTCTTT
TRBJ2-3 16 TRBV7-9 TRBD1 - CATRTGGTYSTDTQYF TGTGCCACCCGGACAGGGGGAACTTACAGCACAGATACGCAGTATTTT
TRBJ2-7 14 TRBV6-5 - few CASSYGRNSYEQYF TGTGCCAGCAGTTACGGGAGGAACTCCTACGAGCAGTACTTC
TRBJ1-2 15 TRBV25-1 TRBD1 - CASSEPGTAFAGYTF TGTGCCAGCAGTGAACCCGGGACAGCGTTTGCTGGCTACACCTTC
TRBJ2-3 13 TRBV3-1 - few CASSRLDRVTQYF TGTGCCAGCAGCCGACTGGACCGCGTTACGCAGTATTTT